These 15 T cell receptor beta chains were sequenced from one sample in a study of blood T cells in healthy people across ages (dated by TCRdb to about 2015). Library preparation used 5' RACE. The sequencer was an Illumina HiSeq 2500. A second PCR of roughly 6 to 11 cycles was run with a J-beta primer mix and a sample-barcoded 5' primer. TCRdb reprocessing: public reads trimmed at Q25 with fastp, clones called with MiXCR, in-frame beta chains kept. Each CDR3 protein gets just one entry, which takes the most common genes and DNA from the rows behind it. The sample table shows 800,000 or so distinct CDR3 sequences, and 25% are seen once. The ten top clones hold approximately 3.7% of the sample. The sample also formed part of further work on T cells of mothers and their children.

Sample: blood. These receptors came from a boy between 10 and 17 years old in good health.

This clonotype was seen only a few times. The chain uses TRBV11-2 and TRBJ2-5; D may be TRBD1 or TRBD2 (5 bases each). The J call is uncertain, as TRBJ2-7 better fits the DNA end. The CDR3 is made up of 15 amino acids. Germline V gene data show CDR1 as SGHAT and CDR2 as FQNNGV. DNA of the CDR3: TGTGCCAGCAGCTTAGAATGGGGGTTGACCTACGAGCAGTACTTC. Its translation is CASSLEWGLTYEQYF.

This clonotype was observed a few times. The rearrangement joins TRBV28 to TRBJ1-1, with TRBD1 matching 8 bases. The CDR3 extends over 15 amino acids. Germline V gives CDR1 MDHEN, CDR2 SYDVKM. The V gene end was trimmed by 6 bases and the J gene end by 5 bases; junction bases not matched to a gene: 11. The CDR3 nucleotides are TGTGCCAGCAGAGATACCTCAGGGGGCGGAACTGAAGCTTTCTTT. Protein sequence: CASRDTSGGGTEAFF.

V and J are TRBV5-6 and TRBJ1-2, with 10 bases fitting TRBD1. V shed 5 bases, J shed 3 bases, and the junction held 7 bases outside the gene matches. The CDR3 runs 15 residues. The germline CDR1 and CDR2 sequences are SGHDT and YYEEEE. CDR3 region: CASSPRQGAHYGYTF. Here the CDR3 DNA reads TGTGCCAGCAGTCCTCGACAGGGGGCGCACTATGGCTACACCTTC.

This clonotype turned up a few times. The V gene is TRBV4-1, the J gene TRBJ2-1, with a tentative D call TRBD2 (6 bases). This CDR3 has 13 residues. CDR1 MGHRA and CDR2 YSYEKL come from the germline V gene. V was pared by 8 bases and J by 3 bases, with 11 bases between. The CDR3 DNA reads TGCGCCAGCTTAGCGGCAAACTACAATGAGCAGTTCTTC. This translates into CASLAANYNEQFF.

The chain recombines TRBV7-9 with TRBJ2-1; TRBD1 matches at 8 bases. CDR3 length: 16 residues. Germline CDR1 SEHNR, CDR2 FQNEAQ (reference sequence). The trim removed 5 bases at V and 0 bases at J, leaving 6 bases unmatched. The CDR3 reads CASSPTGGSSYNEQFF. The CDR3 DNA sequence: TGTGCCAGCAGCCCAACAGGGGGGAGCTCCTACAATGAGCAGTTCTTC.

This clonotype was counted a few times. The chain employs TRBV20-1 and TRBJ2-7, with 8 bases identical to TRBD2. Germline V gene lookup returns CDR1 DFQATT and CDR2 SNEGSKA (reference sequence). The CDR3 length is 16 residues. The CDR3: CRDPGLEVVLPGEQYF. The DNA for the CDR3 is TGCAGGGATCCGGGACTAGAAGTCGTCCTACCGGGGGAGCAGTACTTC.

The gene calls are TRBV20-1 and TRBJ2-1; 9 bases line up with TRBD2. V shed 1 base and J 8 bases; nucleotides not matched to a gene: 15. This CDR3 contains 17 residues. CDR1 and CDR2 from the germline V gene are DFQATT and SNEGSKA (reference sequence). This CDR3 is CSARGPLAGGTMDEQFF. The CDR3 DNA reads TGCAGTGCTAGAGGCCCACTTGCGGGAGGGACTATGGATGAGCAGTTCTTC.

J is TRBJ2-1 and V is TRBV11-2; 8 nucleotides agree with TRBD1. V gave up 6 bases and J gave up 6 bases; unmatched junction bases: 4. CDR1 SGHAT and CDR2 FQNNGV come from the germline V gene. CDR3 length: 13 amino acids. CDR3 in amino acids: CASRRTGGNEQFF. CDR3 nucleotide sequence: TGTGCCAGCAGACGAACAGGGGGCAATGAGCAGTTCTTC.

This clonotype has a handful of counts. The chain employs TRBV20-1 and TRBJ1-6, with 8 bases identical to TRBD1. Germline loops: CDR1 DFQATT, CDR2 SNEGSKA (reference sequence). This CDR3 is built from 13 residues. V lost 4 bases to trimming and J lost 8 bases; unmatched junction nucleotides: 4. CDR3 amino acids: CSATMTGDSPLHF. CDR3 bases: TGCAGTGCTACGATGACAGGGGATTCACCCCTCCACTTT.

The V gene is TRBV11-2, the J gene TRBJ1-2; D is ambiguous. This CDR3 spans 13 amino acids. V lost 0 bases to trimming and J lost 8 bases, with 10 bases between them. Looked up from germline, CDR1 is SGHAT and CDR2 is FQNNGV. The CDR3 loop is CASSLEGFRGYTF. As DNA, the CDR3 is TGTGCCAGCAGCTTAGAAGGCTTTAGGGGCTACACCTTC.

This chain uses TRBV7-9 with TRBJ2-2; 11 positions match TRBD1. The CDR3 extends over 16 amino acids. Germline V gene lookup returns CDR1 SEHNR and CDR2 FQNEAQ (reference sequence). Trimming cost V 5 bases and J 7 bases; bases outside gene matches: 9. The CDR3 DNA reads TGTGCCAGCAGCCCAATCGGACAGGGGGCTAACGGGGAGCTGTTTTTT. This gives the protein CASSPIGQGANGELFF. Full variable domain (remainder filled in from reference TRBV7-9 and TRBJ2-2): DTGVSQNPRHKITKRGQNVTFRCDPISEHNRLYWYRQTLGQGPEFLTYFQNEAQLEKSRLLSDRFSAERPKGSFSTLEIQRTEQGDSAMYLCASSPIGQGANGELFFGEGSRLTVL.

The chain recombines TRBV20-1 with TRBJ2-3, with D perhaps matching TRBD2 (5 bases). CDR3 size: 15 residues. The germline V and J ends were trimmed by 6 bases and 4 bases, with 20 bases remaining between them. Germline loops: CDR1 DFQATT, CDR2 SNEGSKA (reference sequence). This chain's CDR3 is CSATLGLVSSDTQYF. As DNA, the CDR3 is TGCAGTGCCACACTAGGGTTAGTGTCTTCAGATACGCAGTATTTT.

This clonotype was observed a few times. The rearrangement links TRBV2 to TRBJ2-5; maybe TRBD1 (6 bases). V gave up 1 base and J gave up 4 bases, with 10 bases separating them. CDR1 and CDR2 (germline): SNHLY, FYNNEI. The CDR3 has 14 residues. The CDR3 DNA reads as TGTGCCAGCAGTGAAGACGGCAGGGGAGAGACCCAGTACTTC. Translated: CASSEDGRGETQYF.

This CDR3 is CASSSLPGDYGYTF. The CDR3 DNA sequence: TGTGCCAGCAGCTCGCTACCGGGAGACTATGGCTACACCTTC. The chain combines TRBV3-1 with TRBJ1-2; D is uncertain. The CDR3 runs 14 residues. Germline V gene lookup returns CDR1 LGHDT and CDR2 YNNKEL (reference sequence). V was clipped by 5 bases and J by 3 bases, with 13 bases between them.

V gene TRBV12-3 or TRBV12-4 combines with J gene TRBJ1-2; perhaps TRBD1 as D (6 bases). There are 14 residues in the CDR3. Deletions cut 6 bases from V and 4 bases from J, with 15 bases between. This CDR3 reads CASSLDRPVYGYTF. The DNA of the CDR3 is TGTGCCAGCAGCCTCGACAGGCCGGTCTATGGCTACACCTTC.